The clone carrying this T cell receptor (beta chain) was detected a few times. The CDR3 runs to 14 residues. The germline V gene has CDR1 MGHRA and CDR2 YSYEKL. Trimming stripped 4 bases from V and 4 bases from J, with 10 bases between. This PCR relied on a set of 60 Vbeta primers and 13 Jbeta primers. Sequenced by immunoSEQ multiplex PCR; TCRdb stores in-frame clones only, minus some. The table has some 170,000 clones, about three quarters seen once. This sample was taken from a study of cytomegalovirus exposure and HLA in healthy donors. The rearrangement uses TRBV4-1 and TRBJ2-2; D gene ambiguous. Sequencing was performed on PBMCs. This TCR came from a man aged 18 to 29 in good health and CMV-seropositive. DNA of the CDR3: TGCGCCAGCAGCCCCAACACGGGCACCGGGGAGCTGTTTTTT. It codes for CASSPNTGTGELFF.